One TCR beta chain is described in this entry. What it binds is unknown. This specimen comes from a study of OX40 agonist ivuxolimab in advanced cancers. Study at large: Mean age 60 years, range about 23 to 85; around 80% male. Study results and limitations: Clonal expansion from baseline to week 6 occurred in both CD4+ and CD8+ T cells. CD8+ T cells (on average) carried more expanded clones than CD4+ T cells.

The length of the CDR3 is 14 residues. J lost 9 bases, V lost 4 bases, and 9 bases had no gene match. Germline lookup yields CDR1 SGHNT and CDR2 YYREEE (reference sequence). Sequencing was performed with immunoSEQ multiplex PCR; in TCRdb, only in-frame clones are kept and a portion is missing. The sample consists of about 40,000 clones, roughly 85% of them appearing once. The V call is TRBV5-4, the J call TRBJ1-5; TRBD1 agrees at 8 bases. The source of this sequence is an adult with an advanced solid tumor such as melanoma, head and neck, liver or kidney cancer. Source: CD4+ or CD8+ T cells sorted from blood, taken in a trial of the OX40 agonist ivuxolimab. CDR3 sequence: CASSREGQAWPQHF. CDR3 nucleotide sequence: TGTGCCAGCAGCCGGGAGGGACAGGCCTGGCCCCAGCATTTT. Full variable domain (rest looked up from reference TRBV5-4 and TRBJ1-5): ETGVTQSPTHLIKTRGQQVTLRCSSQSGHNTVSWYQQALGQGPQFIFQYYREEENGRGNFPPRFSGLQFPNYSSELNVNALELDDSALYLCASSREGQAWPQHFGDGTRLSIL.